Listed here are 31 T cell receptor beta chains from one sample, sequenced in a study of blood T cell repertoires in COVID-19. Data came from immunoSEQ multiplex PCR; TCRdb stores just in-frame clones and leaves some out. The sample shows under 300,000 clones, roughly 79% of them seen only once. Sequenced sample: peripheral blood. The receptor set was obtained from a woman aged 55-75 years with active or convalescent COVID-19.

The chain's CDR3 is CSVDPGAAQETQYF. CDR3 coding DNA: TGCAGCGTTGATCCAGGGGCCGCCCAAGAGACCCAGTACTTC. The chain couples TRBV29-1 to TRBJ2-5, with D maybe TRBD1 (6 bases). CDR3 length: 14 residues. CDR1 is SQVTM, CDR2 ANQGSEA, per germline. V was trimmed by 3 bases and J by 1 base, leaving 12 bases between them.

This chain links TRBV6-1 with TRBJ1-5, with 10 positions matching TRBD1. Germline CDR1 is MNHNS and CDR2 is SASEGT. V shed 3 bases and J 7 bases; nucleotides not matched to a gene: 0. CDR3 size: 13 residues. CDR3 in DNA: TGTGCCAGCAGTGAGGACAGGGGGCAGCCCCAGCATTTT. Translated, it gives CASSEDRGQPQHF.

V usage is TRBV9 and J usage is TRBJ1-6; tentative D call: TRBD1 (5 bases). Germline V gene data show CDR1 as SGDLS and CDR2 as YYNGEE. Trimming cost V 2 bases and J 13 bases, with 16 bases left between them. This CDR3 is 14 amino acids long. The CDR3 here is CASSVGEGRGPLHF. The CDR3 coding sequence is TGTGCCAGCAGCGTCGGCGAGGGGCGGGGGCCCCTCCACTTT.

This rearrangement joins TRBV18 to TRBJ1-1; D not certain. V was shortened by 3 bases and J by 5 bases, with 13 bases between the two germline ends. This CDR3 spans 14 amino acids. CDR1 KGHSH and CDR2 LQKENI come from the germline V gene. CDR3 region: CASSPTRVWTEAFF. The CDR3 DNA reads TGTGCCAGCTCACCGACGAGGGTGTGGACTGAAGCTTTCTTT.

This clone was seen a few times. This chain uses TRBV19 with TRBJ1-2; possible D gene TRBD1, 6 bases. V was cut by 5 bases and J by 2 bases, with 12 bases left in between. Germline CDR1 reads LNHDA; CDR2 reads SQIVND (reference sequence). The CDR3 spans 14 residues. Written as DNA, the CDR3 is TGTGCCAGTAGTCTTCGAACAGGGAACTATGGCTACACCTTC. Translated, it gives CASSLRTGNYGYTF.

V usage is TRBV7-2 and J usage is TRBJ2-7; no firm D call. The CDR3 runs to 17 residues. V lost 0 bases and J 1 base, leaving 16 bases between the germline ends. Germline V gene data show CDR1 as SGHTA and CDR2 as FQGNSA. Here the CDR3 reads CASSLAPVASRSYEQYF. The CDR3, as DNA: TGTGCCAGCAGCTTAGCGCCGGTGGCCTCGCGGTCCTACGAGCAGTACTTC.

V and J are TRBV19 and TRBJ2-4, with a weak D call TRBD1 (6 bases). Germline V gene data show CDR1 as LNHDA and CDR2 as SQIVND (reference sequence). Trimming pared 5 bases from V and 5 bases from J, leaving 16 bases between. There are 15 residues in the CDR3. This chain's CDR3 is CASSPGHRSQNIQYF. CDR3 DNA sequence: TGTGCCAGTAGTCCGGGACATAGATCCCAAAACATTCAGTACTTC.

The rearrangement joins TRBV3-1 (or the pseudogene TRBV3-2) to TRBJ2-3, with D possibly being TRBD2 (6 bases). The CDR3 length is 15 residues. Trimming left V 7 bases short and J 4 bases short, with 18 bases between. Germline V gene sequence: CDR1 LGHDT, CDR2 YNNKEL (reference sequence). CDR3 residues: CASTPEGGRSDTQYF. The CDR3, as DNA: TGTGCCAGCACCCCGGAGGGCGGCAGATCAGATACGCAGTATTTT.

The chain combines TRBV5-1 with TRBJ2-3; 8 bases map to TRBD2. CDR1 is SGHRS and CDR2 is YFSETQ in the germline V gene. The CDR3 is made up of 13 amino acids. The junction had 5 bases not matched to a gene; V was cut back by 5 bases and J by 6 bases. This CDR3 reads CASRPGRGDTQYF. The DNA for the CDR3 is TGCGCCAGCAGGCCCGGGAGGGGGGATACGCAGTATTTT.

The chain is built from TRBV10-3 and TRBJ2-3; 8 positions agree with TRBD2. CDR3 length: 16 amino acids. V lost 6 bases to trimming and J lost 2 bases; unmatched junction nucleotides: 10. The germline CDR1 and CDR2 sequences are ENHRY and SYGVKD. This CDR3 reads CAISPFSAGVTDTQYF. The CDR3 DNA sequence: TGTGCCATCAGCCCTTTCTCAGCGGGGGTCACAGATACGCAGTATTTT.

CDR3 in DNA: TGTGCCAGCTCACCAAACGGAGTTGACTACGAGCAGTACTTC. This encodes CASSPNGVDYEQYF. The chain joins TRBV18 to TRBJ2-7; D not certain. Trimming left V 2 bases short and J 3 bases short, with 11 bases between. CDR3 length equals 14 residues. Looked up from germline, CDR1 is KGHSH and CDR2 is LQKENI.

DNA of the CDR3: TGTGCCAGCAGTTACGGGGGACAGCTGAACACTGAAGCTTTCTTT. It translates to CASSYGGQLNTEAFF. V and J are TRBV6-5 and TRBJ1-1; 7 bases are a match to TRBD1. This CDR3 is 15 amino acids long. The germline V gene has CDR1 MNHEY and CDR2 SVGAGI. Trimming at V came to 2 bases and at J to 0 bases, leaving 3 bases not matched to a gene.

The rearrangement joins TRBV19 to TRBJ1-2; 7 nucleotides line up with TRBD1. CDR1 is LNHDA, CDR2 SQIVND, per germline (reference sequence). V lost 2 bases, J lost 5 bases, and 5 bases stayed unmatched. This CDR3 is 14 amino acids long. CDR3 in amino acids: CASSILGGQYGYTF. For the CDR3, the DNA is TGTGCCAGTAGTATATTAGGGGGACAGTATGGCTACACCTTC.

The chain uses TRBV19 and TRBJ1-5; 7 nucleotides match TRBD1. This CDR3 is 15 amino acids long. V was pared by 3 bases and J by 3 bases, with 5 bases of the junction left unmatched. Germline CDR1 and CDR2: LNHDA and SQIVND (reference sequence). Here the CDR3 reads CASSMGTVTNQPQHF. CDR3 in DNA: TGTGCCAGTAGTATGGGGACAGTGACCAATCAGCCCCAGCATTTT. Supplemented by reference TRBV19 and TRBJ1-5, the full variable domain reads DGGITQSPKYLFRKEGQNVTLSCEQNLNHDAMYWYRQDPGQGLRLIYYSQIVNDFQKGDIAEGYSVSREKKESFPLTVTSAQKNPTAFYLCASSMGTVTNQPQHFGDGTRLSIL.

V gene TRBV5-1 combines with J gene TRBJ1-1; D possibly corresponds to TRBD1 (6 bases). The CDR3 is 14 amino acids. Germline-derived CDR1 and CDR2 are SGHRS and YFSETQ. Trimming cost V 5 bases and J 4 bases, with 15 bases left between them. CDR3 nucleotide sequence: TGCGCCAGCAGGTGGGACAATTCGGGCACTGAAGCTTTCTTT. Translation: CASRWDNSGTEAFF.

CDR3 protein: CAWSWDISGNTIYF. For the CDR3, the DNA is TGTGCCTGGAGTTGGGACATAAGTGGAAACACCATATATTTT. This chain uses TRBV30 with TRBJ1-3; TRBD1 might be the D (6 bases). The CDR3 sequence is 14 residues long. Germline lookup yields CDR1 GTSNPN and CDR2 SVGIG (reference sequence). V was trimmed by 2 bases and J by 3 bases, leaving 11 bases between them.

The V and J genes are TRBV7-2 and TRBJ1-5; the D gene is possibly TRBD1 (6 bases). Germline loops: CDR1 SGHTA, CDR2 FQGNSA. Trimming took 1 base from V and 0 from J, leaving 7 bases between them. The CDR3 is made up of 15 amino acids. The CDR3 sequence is CASSLGGPSNQPQHF. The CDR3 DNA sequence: TGTGCCAGCAGCTTAGGGGGGCCTAGCAATCAGCCCCAGCATTTT.

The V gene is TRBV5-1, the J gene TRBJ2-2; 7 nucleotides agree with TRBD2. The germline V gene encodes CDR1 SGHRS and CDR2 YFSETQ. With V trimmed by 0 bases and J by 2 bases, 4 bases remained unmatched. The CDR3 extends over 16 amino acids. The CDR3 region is CASSLVQRGNTGELFF. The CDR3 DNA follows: TGCGCCAGCAGCTTGGTCCAGCGGGGCAACACCGGGGAGCTGTTTTTT.

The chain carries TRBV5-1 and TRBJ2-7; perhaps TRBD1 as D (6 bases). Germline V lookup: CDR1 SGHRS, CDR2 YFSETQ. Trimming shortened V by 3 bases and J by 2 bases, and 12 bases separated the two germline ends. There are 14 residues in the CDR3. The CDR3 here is CASSSHRDAYEQYF. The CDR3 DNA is TGCGCCAGCAGCTCCCACAGGGACGCCTACGAGCAGTACTTC.

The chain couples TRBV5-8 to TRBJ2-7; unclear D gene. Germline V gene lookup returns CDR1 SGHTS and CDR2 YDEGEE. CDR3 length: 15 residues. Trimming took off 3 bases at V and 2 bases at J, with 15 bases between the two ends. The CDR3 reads CASSSWRLDTYEQYF. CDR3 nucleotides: TGTGCCAGCAGCTCCTGGAGACTGGATACCTACGAGCAGTACTTC.

For the CDR3, the DNA is TGTGCCATCAGTGAGTCAGGGACAGGGGGAATAGATACGCAGTATTTT. It is translated as CAISESGTGGIDTQYF. V and J are TRBV10-3 and TRBJ2-3; 11 nucleotides align to TRBD1. The CDR3 extends over 16 amino acids. Losses at the gene ends were 0 bases for V and 5 bases for J; bases not matched to a gene: 4. From germline, CDR1 is ENHRY and CDR2 SYGVKD.

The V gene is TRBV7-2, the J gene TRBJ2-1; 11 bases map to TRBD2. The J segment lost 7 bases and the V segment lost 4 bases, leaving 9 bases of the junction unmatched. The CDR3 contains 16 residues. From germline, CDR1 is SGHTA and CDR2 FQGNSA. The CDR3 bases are TGTGCCAGCAGCTCGTCTATAGCGGGGGGGCAGAATGAGCAGTTCTTC. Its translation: CASSSSIAGGQNEQFF.

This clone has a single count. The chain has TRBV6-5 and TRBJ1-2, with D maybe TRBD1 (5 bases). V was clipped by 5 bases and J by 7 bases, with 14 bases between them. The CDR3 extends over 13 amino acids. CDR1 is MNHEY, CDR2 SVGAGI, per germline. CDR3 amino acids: CASSNRDLSGYTF. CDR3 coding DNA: TGTGCCAGCAGTAACCGGGACTTGTCTGGCTACACCTTC.

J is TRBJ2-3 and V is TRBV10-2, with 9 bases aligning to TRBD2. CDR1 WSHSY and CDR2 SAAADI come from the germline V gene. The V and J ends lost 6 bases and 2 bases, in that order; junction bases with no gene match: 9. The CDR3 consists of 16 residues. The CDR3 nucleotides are TGCGCCAGCAGCGATAAGACTAGCGGAGTCACAGATACGCAGTATTTT. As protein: CASSDKTSGVTDTQYF.

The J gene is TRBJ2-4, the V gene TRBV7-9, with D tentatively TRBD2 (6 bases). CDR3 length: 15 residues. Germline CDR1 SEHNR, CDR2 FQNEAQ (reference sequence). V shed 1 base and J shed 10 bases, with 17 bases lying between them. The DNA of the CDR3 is TGTGCCAGCAGCTTAGGAGGAGGGGCAGGGAAGATTCAGTACTTC. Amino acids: CASSLGGGAGKIQYF.

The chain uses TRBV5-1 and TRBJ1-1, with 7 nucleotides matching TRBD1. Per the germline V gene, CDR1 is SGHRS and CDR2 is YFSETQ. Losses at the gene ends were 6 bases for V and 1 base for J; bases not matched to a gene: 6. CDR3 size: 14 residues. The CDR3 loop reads CASTLQGGNTEAFF. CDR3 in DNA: TGCGCCAGCACCCTGCAGGGGGGGAACACTGAAGCTTTCTTT.

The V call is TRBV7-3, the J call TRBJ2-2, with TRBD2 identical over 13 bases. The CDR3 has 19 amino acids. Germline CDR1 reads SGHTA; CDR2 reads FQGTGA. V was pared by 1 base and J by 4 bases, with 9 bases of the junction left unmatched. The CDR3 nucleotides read TGTGCCAGCAGCTTAAGGCCCCTACTAGCGGGGGGGCGCACCGGGGAGCTGTTTTTT. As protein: CASSLRPLLAGGRTGELFF.

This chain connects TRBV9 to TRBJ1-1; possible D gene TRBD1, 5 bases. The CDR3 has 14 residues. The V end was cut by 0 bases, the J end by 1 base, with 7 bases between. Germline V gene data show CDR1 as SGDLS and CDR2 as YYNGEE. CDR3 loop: CASSVAGENTEAFF. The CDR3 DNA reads TGTGCCAGCAGCGTAGCGGGGGAGAACACTGAAGCTTTCTTT.

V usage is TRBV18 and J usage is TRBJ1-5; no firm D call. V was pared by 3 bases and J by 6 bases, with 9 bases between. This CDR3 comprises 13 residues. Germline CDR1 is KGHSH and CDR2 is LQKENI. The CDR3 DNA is TGTGCCAGCTCACCTGGAAGAGGTCAGCCCCAGCATTTT. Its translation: CASSPGRGQPQHF.

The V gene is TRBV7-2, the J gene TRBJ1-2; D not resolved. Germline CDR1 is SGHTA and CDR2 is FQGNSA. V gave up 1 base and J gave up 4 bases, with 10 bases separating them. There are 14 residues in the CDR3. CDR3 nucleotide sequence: TGTGCCAGCAGCTTAGGTATTTGGAGCTATGGCTACACCTTC. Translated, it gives CASSLGIWSYGYTF.

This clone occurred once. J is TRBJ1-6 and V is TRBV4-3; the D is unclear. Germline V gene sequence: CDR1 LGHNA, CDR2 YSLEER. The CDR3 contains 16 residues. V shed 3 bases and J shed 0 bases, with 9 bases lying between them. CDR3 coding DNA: TGCGCCAGCAGCCAGACTGTCAGCTCCTATAATTCACCCCTCCACTTT. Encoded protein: CASSQTVSSYNSPLHF.